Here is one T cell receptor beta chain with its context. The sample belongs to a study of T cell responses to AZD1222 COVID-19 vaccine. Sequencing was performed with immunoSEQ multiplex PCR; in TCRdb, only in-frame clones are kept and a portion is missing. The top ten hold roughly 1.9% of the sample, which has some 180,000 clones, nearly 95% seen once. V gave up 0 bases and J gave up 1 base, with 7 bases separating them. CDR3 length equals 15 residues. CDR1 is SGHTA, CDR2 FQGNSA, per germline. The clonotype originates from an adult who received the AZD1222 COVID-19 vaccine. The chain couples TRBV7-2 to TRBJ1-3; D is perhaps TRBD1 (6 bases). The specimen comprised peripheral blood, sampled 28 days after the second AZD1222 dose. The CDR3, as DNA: TGTGCCAGCAGCTTAGCGCAGGGGTCTGGAAACACCATATATTTT. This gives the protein CASSLAQGSGNTIYF. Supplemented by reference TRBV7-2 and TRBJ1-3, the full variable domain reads GAGVSQSPSNKVTEKGKDVELRCDPISGHTALYWYRQSLGQGLEFLIYFQGNSAPDKSGLPSDRFSAERTGGSVSTLTIQRTQQEDSAVYLCASSLAQGSGNTIYFGEGSWLTVV.